Sequencing of this T cell receptor (beta chain) was carried out in a study of T-cell memory formation after mild COVID-19. V was pared by 6 bases and J by 3 bases, with 11 bases between. The CDR3 contains 13 residues. Germline V gene data show CDR1 as SGHNT and CDR2 as YENEEA. The study, taken as a whole, reports: For second-wave clones that peaked at day 37, SARS-CoV-2 specificity went unverified.

TCRdb re-called the 5' RACE reads through MiXCR, storing one row per CDR3 protein. The sample contains fewer than 400,000 distinct CDR3 sequences, roughly 13% of which appear only once. A note on this clonotype: No antigen is known for it.

The receptor was isolated from a man aged 18 to 30 who had mild COVID-19 (a few samples of this study predate the infection). Cell type and time point are not known. The genes are TRBV11-3 and TRBJ1-1; tentatively, D is TRBD1 (5 bases). Sequencing was done on a sample of PBMCs or a T cell subset sorted from them (not recorded which). The CDR3, as DNA: TGTGCCAGCAGTAACCAGGGAGACACTGAAGCTTTCTTT. This gives the protein CASSNQGDTEAFF.